These 21 T cell receptor beta chains were sequenced from one sample in a study of blood T cell repertoires in COVID-19. Sequencing used immunoSEQ multiplex PCR; TCRdb keeps in-frame clones, though not all of them. The sample has over 200,000 clones, about four fifths seen once; the top ten hold approximately 5.9%. Material: peripheral blood. The receptors shown here come from a man at least 80 years old with acute or convalescent COVID-19.

V gene TRBV5-1 combines with J gene TRBJ2-1, with 7 positions matching TRBD1. This CDR3 is 13 amino acids long. The V and J ends lost 4 bases and 5 bases, in that order; junction bases with no gene match: 3. Germline-derived CDR1 and CDR2 are SGHRS and YFSETQ. The CDR3 region is CASSKDRNNEQFF. The CDR3 nucleotides are TGCGCCAGCAGCAAGGACAGGAACAATGAGCAGTTCTTC.

V is TRBV5-1 and J is TRBJ2-7, with D maybe TRBD1 (6 bases). The germline V and J ends were trimmed by 0 bases and 0 bases, with 10 bases remaining between them. This CDR3 contains 15 residues. The germline V gene has CDR1 SGHRS and CDR2 YFSETQ. CDR3: CASSLDATGSYEQYF. Here the CDR3 DNA reads TGCGCCAGCAGCTTGGACGCGACAGGCTCCTACGAGCAGTACTTC.

This clone was seen only once. The rearrangement links TRBV5-1 to TRBJ2-3; weak D call: TRBD1 (5 bases). The CDR3 is made up of 16 amino acids. Germline CDR1 is SGHRS and CDR2 is YFSETQ. Trimming took off 3 bases at V and 1 base at J, with 15 bases between the two ends. The CDR3 coding sequence is TGCGCCAGCAGCTCCAGGGTAAGGGGTCGCACAGATACGCAGTATTTT. Protein sequence: CASSSRVRGRTDTQYF.

This clone was seen ten or more times. The V gene is TRBV7-8, the J gene TRBJ2-1, with 13 bases aligning to TRBD2. Germline trimming cut 5 bases from V and 8 bases from J; bases unmatched to any gene: 12. Germline CDR1 is SGHVS and CDR2 is FQNEAQ. The CDR3 has 17 residues. The CDR3 protein is CASSRDPTSGGAYEQFF. As DNA, the CDR3 is TGTGCCAGCAGCCGCGACCCTACTAGCGGGGGGGCCTATGAGCAGTTCTTC.

The rearrangement links TRBV3-1 (or the pseudogene TRBV3-2) to TRBJ1-6; D possibly corresponds to TRBD1 (6 bases). The germline V gene encodes CDR1 LGHDT and CDR2 YNNKEL (reference sequence). The V end was cut by 6 bases, the J end by 4 bases, with 13 bases between. The length of the CDR3 is 15 residues. DNA for the CDR3: TGTGCCAGCAGGTCCCAGGGGTCTTATAATTCACCCCTCCACTTT. As protein: CASRSQGSYNSPLHF.

The CDR3 is CASSPTTAGLVVFF. As DNA, the CDR3 is TGTGCCAGCTCGCCCACGACAGCGGGGCTAGTCGTGTTCTTC. The chain has TRBV18 and TRBJ2-1; 7 bases map to TRBD2. Germline-derived CDR1 and CDR2 are KGHSH and LQKENI. This CDR3 comprises 14 residues. V lost 6 bases, J lost 15 bases, and 17 bases stayed unmatched. The full variable domain, in which reference TRBV18 and TRBJ2-1 provide the parts outside the CDR3, is NAGVMQNPRHLVRRRGQEARLRCSPMKGHSHVYWYRQLPEEGLKFMVYLQKENIIDESGMPKERFSAEFPKEGPSILRIQQVVRGDSAAYFCASSPTTAGLVVFFGPGTRLTVL.

The gene calls are TRBV3-1 (or the pseudogene TRBV3-2) and TRBJ1-1, with D unresolved. The germline CDR1 and CDR2 sequences are LGHDT and YNNKEL (reference sequence). This CDR3 has 16 residues. The ends were cut back, 4 bases at V and 1 base at J, with 16 bases in the middle. The CDR3 is CASSRNYGSQNTEAFF. The CDR3 DNA reads as TGTGCCAGCAGCCGCAATTACGGGAGCCAGAACACTGAAGCTTTCTTT.

The chain is built from TRBV7-2 and TRBJ1-1; 9 positions match TRBD1. Germline CDR1 is SGHTA and CDR2 is FQGNSA. The CDR3 sequence is 14 residues long. J was trimmed by 7 bases and V by 5 bases; bases with no gene match: 8. The CDR3 is CASSLRDRVIEAFF. The CDR3, as DNA: TGTGCCAGCAGCCTCCGGGACAGGGTCATTGAAGCTTTCTTT. The whole variable domain, remainder taken from reference TRBV7-2 and TRBJ1-1, is GAGVSQSPSNKVTEKGKDVELRCDPISGHTALYWYRQSLGQGLEFLIYFQGNSAPDKSGLPSDRFSAERTGGSVSTLTIQRTQQEDSAVYLCASSLRDRVIEAFFGQGTRLTVV.

The chain is built from TRBV6-5 and TRBJ1-2, with TRBD1 identical over 8 bases. The CDR3 spans 15 residues. Trimming removed 6 bases from V and 7 bases from J; junction bases left unmatched: 13. Per germline, CDR1 MNHEY and CDR2 SVGAGI. The CDR3 spells CASSVQGEIEGGYTF. The CDR3 bases are TGTGCCAGCAGCGTACAGGGGGAAATTGAGGGTGGCTACACCTTC.

The rearrangement uses TRBV6-1 and TRBJ1-3; D is unclear. The V and J ends lost 2 bases and 6 bases respectively, with 11 bases between them. There are 14 residues in the CDR3. Germline V gene sequence: CDR1 MNHNS, CDR2 SASEGT. The CDR3 coding sequence is TGTGCCAGCAGTGAACTAGACGGTCTAAACACCATATATTTT. Residues: CASSELDGLNTIYF.

This clone has just one count. The V gene is TRBV27, the J gene TRBJ2-1, with D tentatively TRBD2 (6 bases). This CDR3 comprises 15 residues. Per germline, CDR1 MNHEY and CDR2 SMNVEV (reference sequence). Trimming shortened V by 3 bases and J by 7 bases, and 16 bases separated the two germline ends. In DNA, the CDR3 is TGTGCCAGCAGTTTGGAGGGGTTTGGGGGGAATGAGCAGTTCTTC. It translates to CASSLEGFGGNEQFF.

The chain couples TRBV11-1 to TRBJ2-5; 7 nucleotides line up with TRBD1. This CDR3 contains 15 residues. The germline V gene encodes CDR1 SGHAT and CDR2 FQDESV (reference sequence). V lost 1 base, J lost 1 base, and 3 bases stayed unmatched. The chain's CDR3 is CASSLEGTVQETQYF. CDR3 bases: TGTGCCAGCAGCTTAGAAGGGACAGTCCAAGAGACCCAGTACTTC.

This clone was seen once. The rearrangement uses TRBV27 and TRBJ2-2, with a weak D call TRBD2 (6 bases). Germline CDR1 MNHEY, CDR2 SMNVEV (reference sequence). The CDR3 runs to 13 residues. The V end was cut by 5 bases, the J end by 8 bases, with 12 bases between. CDR3 in amino acids: CASSLTGGGELFF. The CDR3 nucleotides read TGTGCCAGCAGTCTAACCGGGGGAGGGGAGCTGTTTTTT.

The V and J genes are TRBV5-1 and TRBJ2-7; TRBD1 aligns across 8 bases. In germline, CDR1 is SGHRS, CDR2 YFSETQ. This CDR3 comprises 16 residues. With V trimmed by 4 bases and J by 0 bases, 9 bases remained unmatched. CDR3 protein: CASSRDDRGSSYEQYF. The CDR3 DNA follows: TGCGCCAGCAGCCGTGATGACAGGGGAAGCTCCTACGAGCAGTACTTC.

The chain couples TRBV5-1 to TRBJ2-7, with a possible D match to TRBD1 (5 bases). The CDR3 contains 13 residues. V was pared by 0 bases and J by 3 bases, with 7 bases between. CDR1 is SGHRS, CDR2 YFSETQ, per germline. CDR3 in amino acids: CASSLDDSYEQYF. The DNA for the CDR3 is TGCGCCAGCAGCTTGGACGACAGCTACGAGCAGTACTTC.

This clone was seen a single time. The gene calls are TRBV11-3 and TRBJ2-1; 9 nucleotides agree with TRBD2. The CDR3 has 16 residues. Germline trimming cut 3 bases from V and 0 bases from J; bases unmatched to any gene: 3. Germline values: CDR1 SGHNT, CDR2 YENEEA. The CDR3 nucleotides are TGTGCCAGCAGCTTGGCGGGGGGGCGCTCCTACAATGAGCAGTTCTTC. The encoded protein is CASSLAGGRSYNEQFF.

This clone was picked up one time. The chain carries TRBV7-9 and TRBJ2-5, with D possibly TRBD2 on 5 matching bases. Germline assignment: CDR1 SEHNR and CDR2 FQNEAQ (reference sequence). V gave up 4 bases and J gave up 2 bases, with 11 bases separating them. The CDR3 is 14 amino acids. The CDR3 DNA follows: TGTGCCAGCAGCTGGGGAGTGGTTCAAGAGACCCAGTACTTC. Its protein is CASSWGVVQETQYF.

The genes are TRBV5-1 and TRBJ2-2; tentatively, D is TRBD2 (5 bases). V dropped 4 bases and J dropped 6 bases, with 10 bases sitting between them. CDR1 and CDR2 from the germline V gene are SGHRS and YFSETQ. The CDR3 is 13 residues long. CDR3 nucleotides: TGCGCCAGCAGCCTCGGGGTCTCCGGGGAGCTGTTTTTT. It translates to CASSLGVSGELFF. Filled out from reference TRBV5-1 and TRBJ2-2, the complete variable domain reads KAGVTQTPRYLIKTRGQQVTLSCSPISGHRSVSWYQQTPGQGLQFLFEYFSETQRNKGNFPGRFSGRQFSNSRSEMNVSTLELGDSALYLCASSLGVSGELFFGEGSRLTVL.

The rearrangement uses TRBV28 and TRBJ2-3; D is possibly TRBD2 (5 bases). Germline values: CDR1 MDHEN, CDR2 SYDVKM. The CDR3 length is 13 residues. V was clipped by 6 bases and J by 3 bases, with 10 bases between them. CDR3: CASRPTRTDTQYF. The CDR3 bases are TGTGCCAGCAGGCCCACTAGAACAGATACGCAGTATTTT.

The genes are TRBV24-1 and TRBJ2-5, with 8 bases fitting TRBD2. The CDR3 spans 15 residues. V dropped 5 bases and J dropped 1; count of bases not matched to a gene: 5. The germline CDR1 and CDR2 sequences are KGHDR and SFDVKD. The CDR3 here is CATSGQRGTQETQYF. The DNA of the CDR3 is TGTGCCACCAGTGGGCAGCGGGGGACCCAAGAGACCCAGTACTTC.

This chain connects TRBV9 to TRBJ2-1, with 10 bases fitting TRBD2. Germline V lookup: CDR1 SGDLS, CDR2 YYNGEE. The CDR3 loop spans 15 amino acids. The V and J ends lost 1 base and 8 bases, in that order; junction bases with no gene match: 6. CDR3 region: CASSVRAGGVDEQFF. In nucleotides, the CDR3 is TGTGCCAGCAGCGTACGAGCGGGAGGGGTCGATGAGCAGTTCTTC.